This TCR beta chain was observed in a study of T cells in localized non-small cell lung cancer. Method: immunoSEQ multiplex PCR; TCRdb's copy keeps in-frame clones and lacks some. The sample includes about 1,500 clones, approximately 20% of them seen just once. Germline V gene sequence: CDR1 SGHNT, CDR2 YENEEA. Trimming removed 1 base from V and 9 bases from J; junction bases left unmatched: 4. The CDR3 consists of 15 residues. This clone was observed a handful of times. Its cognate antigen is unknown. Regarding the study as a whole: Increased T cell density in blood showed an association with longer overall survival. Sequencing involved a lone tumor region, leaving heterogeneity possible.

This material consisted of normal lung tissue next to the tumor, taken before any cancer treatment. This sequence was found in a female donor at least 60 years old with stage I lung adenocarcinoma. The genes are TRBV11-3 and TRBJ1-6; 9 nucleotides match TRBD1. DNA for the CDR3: TGTGCCAGCAGCTTAGGACAGGGGGTTTCTTCACCCCTCCACTTT. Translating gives CASSLGQGVSSPLHF.